The 20 T cell receptor beta chains presented below share a single source sample, sequenced in a study of T-cell memory formation after mild COVID-19. TCRdb re-analysed the 5' RACE reads in MiXCR, keeping a single row per CDR3 protein. The sample includes 120,000 to 150,000 distinct CDR3 sequences, 19% of them seen just once. Material: PBMCs or a T cell subset sorted from them (not recorded which). These receptors were obtained from an adult woman who had mild COVID-19 (a few samples of this study predate the infection). Cell type and time point are not known.

The chain carries TRBV15 and TRBJ2-5, with no clear D. V shed 0 bases and J shed 1 base, with 12 bases lying between them. The CDR3 extends over 16 amino acids. Germline CDR1 and CDR2: LNHNV and YYDKDF (reference sequence). The CDR3, as DNA: TGTGCCACCAGCAGAGACCGAGGTACGGCCCAAGAGACCCAGTACTTC. Residues: CATSRDRGTAQETQYF.

Concerning this clonotype: At one end the junction does not follow the germline gene, possibly because of a read error. The J gene is TRBJ2-2, the V gene TRBV24-1, with 12 positions matching TRBD2. Germline lookup yields CDR1 KGHDR and CDR2 SFDVKD. This CDR3 comprises 15 residues. The CDR3 sequence: CATSGTSGPRRELIF. CDR3 bases: TGTGCCACCAGCGGGACTAGCGGGCCACGGAGGGAGCTGATTTTT.

The V and J genes are TRBV30 and TRBJ1-2; D is possibly TRBD1 (5 bases). The CDR3 extends over 12 amino acids. The ends were cut back, 3 bases at V and 8 bases at J, with 13 bases in the middle. The germline gives CDR1 GTSNPN, CDR2 SVGIG (reference sequence). Written as DNA, the CDR3 is TGTGCCTGGAGCGAAGGGGCTCCGGGCTACACCTTC. It encodes CAWSEGAPGYTF.

This clonotype was found a few times. The genes are TRBV7-3 and TRBJ2-1; D gene uncertain. CDR3 length: 13 residues. Deletions cut 5 bases from V and 8 bases from J, with 13 bases between. The germline V gene encodes CDR1 SGHTA and CDR2 FQGTGA. CDR3 DNA: TGTGCCAGCAGCCTCCAAAGGACGGATGAGCAGTTCTTC. This gives the protein CASSLQRTDEQFF.

This clonotype has only a few counts. The J gene is TRBJ2-3, the V gene TRBV19; 8 nucleotides match TRBD2. The CDR3 is made up of 13 amino acids. Germline V gene data show CDR1 as LNHDA and CDR2 as SQIVND (reference sequence). V trimming: 7 bases; J trimming: 6 bases; junction bases outside the gene matches: 6. This CDR3 is CASTRGGFDTQYF. The CDR3 DNA reads as TGTGCCAGTACCCGGGGGGGCTTCGATACGCAGTATTTT.

This clonotype has a handful of counts. The rearrangement joins TRBV19 to TRBJ2-1; 7 bases fit TRBD2. The CDR3 consists of 14 residues. Per the germline V gene, CDR1 is LNHDA and CDR2 is SQIVND (reference sequence). V was pared by 7 bases and J by 3 bases, with 6 bases of the junction left unmatched. CDR3 sequence (DNA): TGTGCCAGTATGGGAACTAGCGTCTACAATGAGCAGTTCTTC. Its translation is CASMGTSVYNEQFF.

V is TRBV3-1 and J is TRBJ2-3, with 9 bases lining up with TRBD2. The CDR3 runs 15 residues. Per germline, CDR1 LGHDT and CDR2 YNNKEL (reference sequence). J gave up 6 bases and V 3 bases, and 7 bases lay outside the gene matches. The chain's CDR3 is CASSQAGGPTDTQYF. DNA for the CDR3: TGTGCCAGCAGCCAGGCGGGGGGGCCAACCGATACGCAGTATTTT.

A word on this clonotype: One junction end disagrees with the germline gene, perhaps due to a read error. V is TRBV5-5 and J is TRBJ2-7; 9 positions match TRBD1. This CDR3 has 14 residues. Germline V CDR1 and CDR2: SGHKS, YYEKEE (reference sequence). As DNA, the CDR3 is TGTGCCAGCAGTTTGGACAGGGGTGGAGACGAGCAGTACTTC. Protein sequence: CASSLDRGGDEQYF.

This clonotype turned up a few times. V gene TRBV9 combines with J gene TRBJ2-3, with D perhaps matching TRBD2 (5 bases). V was cut by 0 bases and J by 4 bases, with 15 bases left in between. From germline, CDR1 is SGDLS and CDR2 YYNGEE. The CDR3 has 16 residues. Here the CDR3 DNA reads TGTGCCAGCAGCGTAGCTACGGGGATGGGCCCAGATACGCAGTATTTT. Its translation is CASSVATGMGPDTQYF.

This clonotype was recorded a few times. The rearrangement uses TRBV30 and TRBJ2-3; 9 positions match TRBD2. The J segment lost 4 bases and the V segment lost 2 bases, leaving 4 bases of the junction unmatched. The CDR3 contains 14 residues. Germline V gene lookup returns CDR1 GTSNPN and CDR2 SVGIG (reference sequence). The CDR3: CAWSRPSGADTQYF. CDR3 nucleotide sequence: TGTGCCTGGAGTCGACCTAGCGGGGCAGATACGCAGTATTTT.

The table lists this clonotype with a count of one. V is TRBV12-3 or TRBV12-4 and J is TRBJ1-5; 7 bases map to TRBD1. CDR3 length: 14 amino acids. The ends lost 6 bases at V and 2 bases at J; junction bases unmatched: 4. This CDR3 reads CASRNTGGNQPQHF. The CDR3 bases are TGTGCCAGCAGAAATACAGGGGGCAATCAGCCCCAGCATTTT.

This clonotype was seen only a few times. V usage is TRBV10-3 and J usage is TRBJ2-1, with D maybe TRBD1 (5 bases). V was trimmed by 4 bases and J by 7 bases, leaving 11 bases between them. There are 13 residues in the CDR3. CDR1 ENHRY and CDR2 SYGVKD come from the germline V gene. The CDR3 sequence is CAISVGKGNEQFF. In DNA, the CDR3 is TGTGCCATCAGTGTAGGGAAGGGGAATGAGCAGTTCTTC.

This clonotype was observed a few times. J is TRBJ1-1 and V is TRBV6-5; the D gene is possibly TRBD1 (5 bases). Germline CDR1 MNHEY, CDR2 SVGAGI. CDR3 length equals 16 residues. V lost 2 bases and J lost 4, with 17 bases in between. The CDR3 reads CASSYASAGLATEAFF. As DNA, the CDR3 is TGTGCCAGCAGTTACGCGTCAGCGGGGCTAGCCACTGAAGCTTTCTTT.

The J gene is TRBJ2-2, the V gene TRBV7-2, with TRBD2 matching 16 bases. The ends lost 5 bases at V and 6 bases at J; junction bases unmatched: 15. The CDR3 totals 20 residues. CDR1 SGHTA and CDR2 FQGNSA come from the germline V gene. CDR3 amino acids: CASSLRRGTSGRASAGELFF. The CDR3 coding sequence is TGTGCCAGCAGCCTTCGACGGGGGACTAGCGGGAGGGCCTCCGCCGGGGAGCTGTTTTTT.

The gene calls are TRBV12-3 or TRBV12-4 and TRBJ2-2, with 7 bases lining up with TRBD2. Losses at the gene ends were 7 bases for V and 1 base for J; bases not matched to a gene: 6. The length of the CDR3 is 15 residues. The DNA of the CDR3 is TGTGCCAGCAAAGGCGTAGCGGGGAACACCGGGGAGCTGTTTTTT. Its translation is CASKGVAGNTGELFF.

The chain is built from TRBV5-1 and TRBJ2-5, with D perhaps given as TRBD1 or TRBD2 (6 bases each). This CDR3 region has 15 residues. Germline CDR1 SGHRS, CDR2 YFSETQ. With 0 bases removed from V and 1 base from J, the gap between germline ends came to 10 bases. CDR3 sequence (DNA): TGCGCCAGCAGCTTGGAGGGGGGCCCCCAAGAGACCCAGTACTTC. As protein: CASSLEGGPQETQYF.

This chain joins TRBV4-1 and TRBJ2-2; no clear D gene. The V and J ends lost 3 bases and 5 bases respectively, with 7 bases between them. Per the germline V gene, CDR1 is MGHRA and CDR2 is YSYEKL. The CDR3 extends over 13 amino acids. The chain's CDR3 is CASSQDRTGELFF. The CDR3 DNA sequence: TGCGCCAGCAGCCAGGACCGAACCGGGGAGCTGTTTTTT.

The genes are TRBV9 and TRBJ1-1; 8 bases align to TRBD1. The CDR3 totals 15 residues. V was clipped by 2 bases and J by 6 bases; unmatched bases: 9. Germline V CDR1 and CDR2: SGDLS, YYNGEE. Written as DNA, the CDR3 is TGTGCCAGCAGCGTGGGACAGGATTTGTTTTCTGAAGCTTTCTTT. Protein product: CASSVGQDLFSEAFF.

In its sample, this clonotype was seen a few times. The rearrangement joins TRBV6-6 to TRBJ1-4; 8 nucleotides line up with TRBD1. The germline V gene encodes CDR1 MNHNY and CDR2 SVGAGI (reference sequence). This CDR3 is 14 amino acids long. V was pared by 7 bases and J by 5 bases, with 6 bases of the junction left unmatched. CDR3: CASTPGGRNEKLFF. The DNA of the CDR3 is TGTGCCAGCACCCCAGGGGGCCGAAATGAAAAACTGTTTTTT.

CDR3 region: CAISESILRDTIYF. CDR3 coding DNA: TGTGCCATCAGTGAGTCGATCCTCAGGGACACCATATATTTT. The chain links TRBV10-3 to TRBJ1-3, with a weak D call TRBD1 (5 bases). Trimming pared 0 bases from V and 8 bases from J, leaving 11 bases between. The CDR3 is made up of 14 amino acids. Germline assignment: CDR1 ENHRY and CDR2 SYGVKD.